Detailed here is one T cell receptor beta chain. This sample was included in a study of CD8 T cells in Susac syndrome. CDR1 is SQVTM and CDR2 is ANQGSEA in the germline V gene. With 4 bases removed from V and 5 bases from J, the gap between germline ends came to 5 bases. The CDR3 covers 10 residues. RNA, at about 0.45 to 1 ug, was reverse transcribed with random hexamers. Multiplex immunoSEQ PCR targeted 54 Vbeta and 13 Jbeta TCR beta segments. TCRdb used MiXCR to reprocess the immunoSEQ multiplex PCR reads, holding one entry per CDR3 protein. The sample lists 160,000 or so distinct CDR3 sequences, approximately 94% occurring once. Peripheral blood CD8+ and CD4+ T cells were profiled by TCR beta sequencing. The CD8+ and CD4+ T cells were negatively isolated, with the TEMRA cells enriched by FACS.

The chain recombines TRBV29-1 with TRBJ1-1; D might be TRBD1 (5 bases). This sequence originates from a human donor with multiple sclerosis. Source material: CD8+ T cells from PBMCs. The CDR3 DNA reads TGCAGCGTTGGACAGACTGAAGCTTTCTTT. Translation gives CSVGQTEAFF.